This T cell receptor beta chain was identified in a study of blood T cell repertoires in COVID-19. Study as a whole: The United States, Italy and Spain provided the acute and convalescent COVID-19 samples. T cells, B-cell-depleted T cells, or PBMCs provided the cDNA or gDNA that served as material.

In the authors' workflow: Amplification of reference gene primers was used by the study to estimate nucleated cell counts. Produced via immunoSEQ multiplex PCR; TCRdb's table is partial and in-frame only. Clonal size and the V and J genes are those of that table, whereas D and trimming came from the DNA. The table includes about 21,000 clones, about 86% detected once. This CDR3 spans 16 amino acids. CDR1 and CDR2 from the germline V gene are SGHDT and YYEEEE. With 4 bases removed from V and 0 bases from J, the gap between germline ends came to 14 bases. The sequenced sample consisted of peripheral blood. The receptor comes from a man between 70 and 80 years old with acute or convalescent COVID-19. The gene calls are TRBV5-6 and TRBJ1-3, with a tentative D call TRBD1 (6 bases). This CDR3 reads CASSTNRASSGNTIYF. The CDR3 bases are TGTGCCAGCAGCACCAACAGGGCAAGCTCTGGAAACACCATATATTTT. Using reference TRBV5-6 and TRBJ1-3 for the parts outside the CDR3, the full variable domain is DAGVTQSPTHLIKTRGQQVTLRCSPKSGHDTVSWYQQALGQGPQFIFQYYEEEERQRGNFPDRFSGHQFPNYSSELNVNALLLGDSALYLCASSTNRASSGNTIYFGEGSWLTVV.